These 10 T cell receptor beta chains came from one sample sequenced in a study of blood T cell repertoires in COVID-19. The table came from immunoSEQ multiplex PCR; TCRdb's copy has only in-frame clones and leaves some out. Of roughly 180,000 clones listed, almost 80% were seen once; the top ten hold roughly 17%. Sequencing was carried out using peripheral blood. The receptor source for this set is a man between 60 and 75 years old with active or convalescent COVID-19.

The chain has TRBV24-1 and TRBJ2-3; TRBD2 agrees at 9 bases. Trimming cost V 2 bases and J 0 bases; bases outside gene matches: 2. This CDR3 contains 16 residues. Germline V gene sequence: CDR1 KGHDR, CDR2 SFDVKD. This CDR3 reads CATSDWGLASTDTQYF. The CDR3 DNA is TGTGCCACCAGTGATTGGGGACTAGCAAGCACAGATACGCAGTATTTT.

The genes are TRBV7-8 and TRBJ2-5; the D gene is possibly TRBD2 (6 bases). The CDR3 runs to 13 residues. Germline V CDR1 and CDR2: SGHVS, FQNEAQ. Deletions cut 4 bases from V and 1 base from J, with 7 bases between. This CDR3 reads CASSSGVQETQYF. CDR3 nucleotides: TGTGCCAGCAGCTCGGGGGTCCAAGAGACCCAGTACTTC.

The V and J genes are TRBV28 and TRBJ2-7; D might be TRBD2 (6 bases). The length of the CDR3 is 16 residues. Trimming removed 6 bases at V and 1 base at J, with 19 bases between. Germline-derived CDR1 and CDR2 are MDHEN and SYDVKM. This CDR3 reads CASSRLSRGGSYEQYF. CDR3 nucleotide sequence: TGTGCCAGCAGCCGGTTGAGTCGAGGAGGGTCCTACGAGCAGTACTTC.

The CDR3 protein is CASAATGYIPLHF. The CDR3 DNA is TGTGCCAGCGCGGCGACAGGTTATATACCCCTCCACTTT. The V and J genes are TRBV6-5 and TRBJ1-6; D perhaps matches TRBD1 (6 bases). With 8 bases removed from V and 12 bases from J, the gap between germline ends came to 17 bases. The CDR3 spans 13 residues. The germline V gene encodes CDR1 MNHEY and CDR2 SVGAGI.

The gene calls are TRBV30 and TRBJ1-4; possibly TRBD1 for D (5 bases). The CDR3 has 15 amino acids. Trimming shortened V by 8 bases and J by 0 bases, and 16 bases separated the two germline ends. Germline CDR1 GTSNPN, CDR2 SVGIG (reference sequence). The CDR3 reads CARRQQTATNEKLFF. In DNA form, the CDR3 reads TGTGCCCGCCGACAGCAGACCGCAACTAATGAAAAACTGTTTTTT.

The chain recombines TRBV6-2 or TRBV6-3 with TRBJ2-7, with TRBD2 matching 7 bases. The CDR3 is 14 amino acids. Germline trimming cut 3 bases from V and 2 bases from J; bases unmatched to any gene: 4. CDR1 and CDR2 (germline): MNHEY, SVGEGT. The CDR3, as DNA: TGTGCCAGCAGTTATACTAGCGTCACCTACGAGCAGTACTTC. Translating gives CASSYTSVTYEQYF.

This chain connects TRBV21-1 to TRBJ2-5; TRBD2, as called in the table, went unchecked against the DNA. TRBV21-1 is assigned pseudogene status. This CDR3 region has 18 residues. The CDR3 loop is CASSKEAIAGDVGETQYF. For the CDR3, the DNA is TGTGCCAGCAGCAAAGAGGCAATAGCGGGAGACGTGGGAGAGACCCAGTACTTC.

This clone appeared a few times. The chain joins TRBV11-2 to TRBJ2-7; 7 bases match TRBD2. From germline, CDR1 is SGHAT and CDR2 FQNNGV. V was pared by 2 bases and J by 7 bases, with 11 bases of the junction left unmatched. This CDR3 has 15 amino acids. The CDR3 bases are TGTGCCAGCAGCTTATCGGGCTCCCCGGGGGGTGAGCAGTACTTC. Translating gives CASSLSGSPGGEQYF.

The rearrangement links TRBV9 to TRBJ2-7; D gene ambiguous. The CDR3 runs to 14 residues. V was cut by 0 bases and J by 2 bases, with 9 bases left in between. Germline-derived CDR1 and CDR2 are SGDLS and YYNGEE. In DNA form, the CDR3 reads TGTGCCAGCAGCGTAGGTGGAGCAACCTACGAGCAGTACTTC. It is translated as CASSVGGATYEQYF.

The chain combines TRBV27 with TRBJ1-5, with 8 bases fitting TRBD1. CDR3 length: 14 residues. J gave up 6 bases and V 2 bases, and 3 bases lay outside the gene matches. Germline V gene sequence: CDR1 MNHEY, CDR2 SMNVEV (reference sequence). DNA for the CDR3: TGTGCCAGCAGTTTACAGGGGGCGGGTCAGCCCCAGCATTTT. Protein: CASSLQGAGQPQHF.